What follows are 9 T cell receptor beta chains derived from one specimen sequenced in a study of B cell selection in AIRE deficiency. Only in-frame clones appear in the TCRdb table, and some are missing; sequencing was by immunoSEQ multiplex PCR. The table records 20,000 to 25,000 clones, about 93% of them present only once. Sorted regulatory T cells were CD4-positive, CD25-high and CD127-low or negative. Sequences were obtained from CD4+CD25+ Tregs sorted from PBMCs. The receptors stem from a human donor in good health.

This clone was counted once. The V and J genes are TRBV6-6 and TRBJ1-3; D is ambiguous. CDR3 length: 15 amino acids. V was pared by 0 bases and J by 1 base, with 7 bases between. Germline CDR1 reads MNHNY; CDR2 reads SVGAGI (reference sequence). The CDR3 loop is CASSYSNWSGNTIYF. Written as DNA, the CDR3 is TGTGCCAGCAGTTACTCGAACTGGTCTGGAAACACCATATATTTT.

Turning to this clone: At one end, the junction sequence differs from germline, possibly due to a read error. This chain joins TRBV2 and TRBJ1-2; 8 nucleotides align to TRBD1. In germline, CDR1 is SNHLY, CDR2 FYNNEI. This CDR3 contains 13 residues. The CDR3 DNA reads TGTACCAGCAGAAGCCAGGGGGCGGGTGGCTACACCTTC. It codes for CTSRSQGAGGYTF.

This clone counts as medium-sized. This chain links TRBV28 with TRBJ1-2, with D unclear. V was cut by 6 bases and J by 3 bases, with 5 bases left in between. Germline CDR1 MDHEN, CDR2 SYDVKM. CDR3 size: 11 residues. CDR3 loop: CASRLDYGYTF. The CDR3 coding sequence is TGTGCCAGCAGGCTAGACTATGGCTACACCTTC.

V gene TRBV7-9 combines with J gene TRBJ2-2; D call uncertain. Germline V gene data show CDR1 as SEHNR and CDR2 as FQNEAQ (reference sequence). The CDR3 extends over 15 amino acids. V was pared by 1 base and J by 6 bases, with 12 bases between. CDR3 nucleotide sequence: TGTGCCAGCAGCTTAGGGAGCATGGGGTCCGGGGAGCTGTTTTTT. Protein: CASSLGSMGSGELFF.

A note on this clone: The junction does not match germline at one end; this may be a read error. This rearrangement joins TRBV10-1 to TRBJ1-2; no definite D call. The germline CDR1 and CDR2 sequences are WNHNN and SYGVQD (reference sequence). The CDR3 runs 17 residues. CDR3 sequence reads: CASSGFSTSRKIYGYTF. CDR3 coding DNA: TGTGCCAGCAGTGGTTTCAGCACTTCTAGAAAGATCTATGGCTACACCTTC.

This chain connects TRBV6-5 to TRBJ1-5; the D gene is possibly TRBD1 (5 bases). The CDR3 totals 15 residues. The ends were cut back, 2 bases at V and 6 bases at J, with 14 bases in the middle. The germline gives CDR1 MNHEY, CDR2 SVGAGI. The CDR3 DNA is TGTGCCAGCAGTTACGGGGTGGGGGTAGGTCAGCCCCAGCATTTT. Amino acids: CASSYGVGVGQPQHF.

The chain links TRBV7-9 to TRBJ1-1; maybe TRBD1 (6 bases). Germline V gene data show CDR1 as SEHNR and CDR2 as FQNEAQ (reference sequence). V was clipped by 3 bases and J by 5 bases, with 13 bases between them. The CDR3 is 14 amino acids. This CDR3 reads CASSLVAGETEAFF. CDR3 nucleotide sequence: TGTGCCAGCAGCTTGGTCGCAGGGGAGACTGAAGCTTTCTTT.

For this clone: Sequence at one end of the junction differs from germline and may be a read error. CDR3 loop: CATSRTGDPRPNSF. In nucleotides, the CDR3 is TGTGCCACCAGCAGGACAGGGGATCCCCGACCAAACAGTTTT. The genes are TRBV15 and TRBJ1-4, with 8 nucleotides matching TRBD1. This CDR3 is 14 amino acids long. The germline V gene has CDR1 LNHNV and CDR2 YYDKDF (reference sequence).

The gene calls are TRBV6-5 and TRBJ2-2; D tentatively reads TRBD1 or TRBD2 (5 bases each). Germline values: CDR1 MNHEY, CDR2 SVGAGI. The germline V and J ends were trimmed by 6 bases and 6 bases, with 11 bases remaining between them. This CDR3 comprises 13 residues. The CDR3 region has the DNA TGTGCCAGCAGCCGGGGCCGCGCCGGGGAGCTGTTTTTT. It is translated as CASSRGRAGELFF.